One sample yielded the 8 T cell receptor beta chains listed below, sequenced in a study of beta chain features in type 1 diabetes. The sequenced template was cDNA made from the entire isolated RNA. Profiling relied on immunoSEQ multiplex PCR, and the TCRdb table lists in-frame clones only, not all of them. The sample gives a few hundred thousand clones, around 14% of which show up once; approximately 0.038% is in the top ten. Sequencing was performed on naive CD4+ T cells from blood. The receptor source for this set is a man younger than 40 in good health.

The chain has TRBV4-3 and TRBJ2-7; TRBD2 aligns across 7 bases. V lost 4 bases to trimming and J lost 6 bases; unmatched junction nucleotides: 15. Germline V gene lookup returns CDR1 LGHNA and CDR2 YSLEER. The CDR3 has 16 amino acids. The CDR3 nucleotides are TGCGCCAGCAGCCCTCCTACCCAAGCGGGATATTGCGAGCAGTACGTC. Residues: CASSPPTQAGYCEQYV.

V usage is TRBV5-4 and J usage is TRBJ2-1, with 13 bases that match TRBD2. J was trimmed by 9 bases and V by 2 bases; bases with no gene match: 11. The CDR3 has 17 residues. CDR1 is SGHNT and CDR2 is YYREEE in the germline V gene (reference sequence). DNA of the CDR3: TGTGCCAGCAGCTTTTCCTTTGGGACTAGCGGGATTGGTGAGCAGTTCTTC. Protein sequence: CASSFSFGTSGIGEQFF.

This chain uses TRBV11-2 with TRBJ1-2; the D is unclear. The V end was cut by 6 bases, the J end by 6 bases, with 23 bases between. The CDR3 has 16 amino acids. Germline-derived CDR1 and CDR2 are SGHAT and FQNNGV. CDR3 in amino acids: CASRPLRIRVRDGYTF. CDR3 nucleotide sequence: TGTGCCAGCAGACCACTACGAATTAGGGTTCGGGATGGCTACACCTTC.

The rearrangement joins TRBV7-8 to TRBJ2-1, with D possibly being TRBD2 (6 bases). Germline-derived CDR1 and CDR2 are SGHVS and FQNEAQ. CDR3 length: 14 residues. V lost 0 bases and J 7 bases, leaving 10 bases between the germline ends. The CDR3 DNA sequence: TGTGCCAGCAGCTTAGCTAGCGGTTGGAATGAGCAGTTCTTC. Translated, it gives CASSLASGWNEQFF.

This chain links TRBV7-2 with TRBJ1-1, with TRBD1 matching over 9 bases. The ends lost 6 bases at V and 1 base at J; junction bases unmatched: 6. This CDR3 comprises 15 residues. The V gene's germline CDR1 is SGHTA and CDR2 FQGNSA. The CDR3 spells CASSRTGAKNTEAFF. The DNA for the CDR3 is TGTGCCAGCAGTCGGACAGGGGCCAAGAACACTGAAGCTTTCTTT.

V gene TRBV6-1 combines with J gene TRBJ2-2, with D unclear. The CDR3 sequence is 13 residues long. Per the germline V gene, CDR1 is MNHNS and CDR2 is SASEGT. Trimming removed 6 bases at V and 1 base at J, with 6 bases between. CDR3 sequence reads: CASRARNTGELFF. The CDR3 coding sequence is TGTGCCAGCAGAGCGAGGAACACCGGGGAGCTGTTTTTT.

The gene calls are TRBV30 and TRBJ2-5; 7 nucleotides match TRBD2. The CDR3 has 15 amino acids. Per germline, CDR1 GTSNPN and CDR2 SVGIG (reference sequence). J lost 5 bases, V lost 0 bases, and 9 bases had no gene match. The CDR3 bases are TGTGCCTGGAGTGTTGGCGGGAGTCGAAGGGAGACCCAGTACTTC. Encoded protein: CAWSVGGSRRETQYF.

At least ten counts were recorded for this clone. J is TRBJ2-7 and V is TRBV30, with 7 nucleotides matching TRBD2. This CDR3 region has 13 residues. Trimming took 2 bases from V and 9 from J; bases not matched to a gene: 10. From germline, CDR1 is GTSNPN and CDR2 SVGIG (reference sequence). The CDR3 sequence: CAWSQAGPEGQYV. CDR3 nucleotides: TGTGCCTGGAGTCAAGCGGGGCCCGAAGGGCAGTACGTC.